The next 32 T cell receptor beta chains were all read from a single sample in a study of technical replicates of blood from a handful of donors. Sequenced by immunoSEQ multiplex PCR; TCRdb stores in-frame clones only, minus some. The table lists around 64,000 clones, around 93% of them singletons, with approximately 4.2% in the top ten. Sequencing was carried out using PBMCs. All receptors come from a human donor in good health. Some clones in this sample may be carry-over from other donors' samples.

V usage is TRBV19 and J usage is TRBJ1-3; D not certain. V was pared by 3 bases and J by 3 bases, with 3 bases between. CDR1 and CDR2 (germline): LNHDA, SQIVND (reference sequence). This CDR3 is built from 12 residues. The CDR3 here is CASSISGNTIYF. CDR3 in DNA: TGTGCCAGTAGTATCAGTGGAAACACCATATATTTT.

The V call is TRBV4-3, the J call TRBJ2-1, with D perhaps TRBD2 (5 bases). CDR3 length equals 17 residues. The V end was cut by 0 bases, the J end by 2 bases, with 14 bases between. Per germline, CDR1 LGHNA and CDR2 YSLEER. The CDR3 reads CASSQDVGLKAYNEQFF. In DNA form, the CDR3 reads TGCGCCAGCAGCCAAGATGTCGGACTGAAAGCCTACAATGAGCAGTTCTTC.

CDR3: CASSYTGTGYNEQFF. In nucleotides, the CDR3 is TGCGCCAGCAGCTACACCGGGACAGGGTACAATGAGCAGTTCTTC. V and J are TRBV5-1 and TRBJ2-1; 9 bases are shared with TRBD1. CDR1 SGHRS and CDR2 YFSETQ come from the germline V gene. The CDR3 length is 15 residues. With V trimmed by 3 bases and J by 4 bases, 5 bases remained unmatched.

V gene TRBV7-7 combines with J gene TRBJ2-1, with 10 bases aligning to TRBD2. CDR3 length: 15 residues. Germline loops: CDR1 SSHAT, CDR2 FNYEAQ (reference sequence). V lost 2 bases and J lost 5; bases outside the gene matches: 3. CDR3: CASSLSSGGHNEQFF. CDR3 DNA sequence: TGTGCCAGCAGCTTATCTAGCGGGGGCCACAATGAGCAGTTCTTC. The full variable domain, its missing parts supplied by reference TRBV7-7 and TRBJ2-1, is GAGVSQSPRYKVTKRGQDVTLRCDPISSHATLYWYQQALGQGPEFLTYFNYEAQPDKSGLPSDRFSAERPEGSISTLTIQRTEQRDSAMYRCASSLSSGGHNEQFFGPGTRLTVL.

The chain employs TRBV27 and TRBJ1-4; the match to TRBD1 covers 9 bases. This CDR3 spans 17 amino acids. Unmatched junction bases numbered 10, after V lost 4 bases and J lost 4 bases. Looked up from germline, CDR1 is MNHEY and CDR2 is SMNVEV (reference sequence). The DNA for the CDR3 is TGTGCCAGCAGTTCTCGGCAGACGACAGGGGGTAATGAAAAACTGTTTTTT. Translated, it gives CASSSRQTTGGNEKLFF.

J is TRBJ2-1 and V is TRBV11-3, with 13 bases lining up with TRBD2. The length of the CDR3 is 16 residues. Per germline, CDR1 SGHNT and CDR2 YENEEA. The ends lost 1 base at V and 4 bases at J; junction bases unmatched: 1. CDR3 sequence reads: CASSLGLAGGYNEQFF. The CDR3 DNA reads as TGTGCCAGCAGCTTAGGACTAGCGGGAGGATACAATGAGCAGTTCTTC. Supplemented by reference TRBV11-3 and TRBJ2-1, the full variable domain reads EAGVVQSPRYKIIEKKQPVAFWCNPISGHNTLYWYLQNLGQGPELLIRYENEEAVDDSQLPKDRFSAERLKGVDSTLKIQPAELGDSAVYLCASSLGLAGGYNEQFFGPGTRLTVL.

This sequence joins TRBV5-1 and TRBJ1-2; D is uncertain. The CDR3 has 14 residues. Germline V lookup: CDR1 SGHRS, CDR2 YFSETQ. Trimming took off 0 bases at V and 4 bases at J, with 10 bases between the two ends. The CDR3 region has the DNA TGCGCCAGCAGCTTGGAAACGTATAGCTATGGCTACACCTTC. This sequence encodes CASSLETYSYGYTF.

The chain recombines TRBV5-1 with TRBJ1-2, with a tentative D call TRBD1 (6 bases). Germline values: CDR1 SGHRS, CDR2 YFSETQ. The CDR3 contains 14 residues. V lost 4 bases and J lost 2, with 12 bases in between. CDR3 nucleotide sequence: TGCGCCAGCAGCCCCGGGACAAGAAACTATGGCTACACCTTC. Translation gives CASSPGTRNYGYTF.

V gene TRBV9 combines with J gene TRBJ2-7, with 7 bases fitting TRBD1. The germline CDR1 and CDR2 sequences are SGDLS and YYNGEE. V gave up 3 bases and J gave up 7 bases; unmatched junction bases: 7. The CDR3 extends over 13 amino acids. The CDR3 DNA follows: TGTGCCAGCAGCGCAAGGCAGGGGGTAGAGCAGTACTTC. Translating gives CASSARQGVEQYF.

The V gene is TRBV4-1, the J gene TRBJ1-2, with 9 nucleotides matching TRBD1. The CDR3 spans 15 residues. Per germline, CDR1 MGHRA and CDR2 YSYEKL. V shed 0 bases and J 3 bases; nucleotides not matched to a gene: 2. In DNA form, the CDR3 reads TGCGCCAGCAGCCAAGATCGGGACAGGGACTATGGCTACACCTTC. Amino acids: CASSQDRDRDYGYTF.

The genes are TRBV5-6 and TRBJ2-7, with unresolved D. Per the germline V gene, CDR1 is SGHDT and CDR2 is YYEEEE. The CDR3 sequence is 13 residues long. The germline V and J ends were trimmed by 2 bases and 7 bases, with 13 bases remaining between them. The CDR3 nucleotides are TGTGCCAGCAGCTTAATCTTGGGCCTGGAGCAGTACTTC. It codes for CASSLILGLEQYF. Variable domain in full (rest from reference TRBV5-6 and TRBJ2-7): DAGVTQSPTHLIKTRGQQVTLRCSPKSGHDTVSWYQQALGQGPQFIFQYYEEEERQRGNFPDRFSGHQFPNYSSELNVNALLLGDSALYLCASSLILGLEQYFGPGTRLTVT.

This chain links TRBV4-3 with TRBJ1-2; 7 bases fit TRBD1. In germline, CDR1 is LGHNA, CDR2 YSLEER. CDR3 length: 14 amino acids. V gave up 4 bases and J gave up 8 bases; unmatched junction bases: 10. The CDR3, as DNA: TGCGCCAGCAGCCGAGAACAGGGGTTGGAAGGCTACACCTTC. It yields the protein CASSREQGLEGYTF.

The chain employs TRBV19 and TRBJ2-7; TRBD2 matches 10 bases. This CDR3 has 15 amino acids. J lost 3 bases, V lost 4 bases, and 6 bases had no gene match. Germline V lookup: CDR1 LNHDA, CDR2 SQIVND (reference sequence). The CDR3 sequence: CASSRGLAEGYEQYF. In DNA, the CDR3 is TGTGCCAGTAGTAGAGGACTAGCGGAGGGCTACGAGCAGTACTTC.

The V call is TRBV11-3, the J call TRBJ2-2; TRBD1 is a possible D gene (6 bases). CDR1 SGHNT and CDR2 YENEEA come from the germline V gene. This CDR3 contains 15 residues. Trimming removed 0 bases at V and 4 bases at J, with 9 bases between. This CDR3 is CASSLEGGPTGELFF. CDR3 nucleotide sequence: TGTGCCAGCAGCTTAGAAGGGGGACCCACCGGGGAGCTGTTTTTT.

The chain couples TRBV30 to TRBJ2-7; 8 nucleotides align to TRBD2. The V gene's germline CDR1 is GTSNPN and CDR2 SVGIG (reference sequence). With 4 bases clipped from V and 10 bases from J, the junction kept 6 bases outside the gene matches. The CDR3 is 11 residues long. This chain's CDR3 is CAWTSRTSQYF. CDR3 DNA sequence: TGTGCCTGGACCTCGCGGACTAGCCAGTACTTC.

The chain has TRBV29-1 and TRBJ1-5; no firm D call. Germline V CDR1 and CDR2: SQVTM, ANQGSEA. V shed 4 bases and J shed 5 bases, with 15 bases lying between them. CDR3 length: 14 residues. The CDR3 DNA reads TGCAGCGTTGGCCAACTCGGTGGTGATCAGCCCCAGCATTTT. Amino acid sequence: CSVGQLGGDQPQHF.

The gene calls are TRBV2 and TRBJ2-2; 7 bases align to TRBD2. The V segment lost 8 bases and the J segment 0 bases; nucleotides outside the gene matches: 12. This CDR3 spans 17 amino acids. CDR1 is SNHLY and CDR2 is FYNNEI in the germline V gene. The CDR3 loop is CASVGWAGDPNTGELFF. The CDR3 DNA is TGTGCCAGCGTGGGCTGGGCGGGGGACCCGAACACCGGGGAGCTGTTTTTT.

The V and J genes are TRBV5-6 and TRBJ1-4, with 7 bases aligning to TRBD1. CDR1 and CDR2 from the germline V gene are SGHDT and YYEEEE. V dropped 2 bases and J dropped 5; count of bases not matched to a gene: 3. CDR3 length: 14 amino acids. The CDR3 bases are TGTGCCAGCAGCTTCCGGGACAGCAATGAAAAACTGTTTTTT. It specifies CASSFRDSNEKLFF.

The chain joins TRBV27 to TRBJ2-1, with 7 bases fitting TRBD2. Germline CDR1 MNHEY, CDR2 SMNVEV (reference sequence). J lost 2 bases, V lost 4 bases, and 8 bases had no gene match. The CDR3 is 16 residues long. The CDR3 sequence: CASSSKAGHAYNEQFF. The DNA of the CDR3 is TGTGCCAGCAGTTCAAAAGCGGGGCATGCCTACAATGAGCAGTTCTTC.

V is TRBV6-6 and J is TRBJ2-2; 7 bases map to TRBD1. CDR1 is MNHNY, CDR2 SVGAGI, per germline (reference sequence). V was pared by 6 bases and J by 6 bases, with 10 bases of the junction left unmatched. CDR3 length equals 15 residues. The CDR3 DNA is TGTGCCAGCAGCCGTCTCGACAGGGCGGCCGGGGAGCTGTTTTTT. Translating it yields CASSRLDRAAGELFF.

The rearrangement joins TRBV7-2 to TRBJ2-7, with 9 bases aligning to TRBD2. This CDR3 is 16 amino acids long. V shed 2 bases, J shed 2 bases, and the junction held 7 bases outside the gene matches. CDR1 SGHTA and CDR2 FQGNSA come from the germline V gene. CDR3 nucleotide sequence: TGTGCCAGCAGCTTAAGGCCTAGCGGGACCCCCTACGAGCAGTACTTC. Protein product: CASSLRPSGTPYEQYF.

The chain employs TRBV7-2 and TRBJ2-3; D possibly corresponds to TRBD2 (6 bases). The CDR3 is 13 amino acids. Trimming cost V 4 bases and J 9 bases, with 14 bases left between them. Looked up from germline, CDR1 is SGHTA and CDR2 is FQGNSA. In DNA, the CDR3 is TGTGCCAGCAGCTCTCCGGGGGTCAGGACGCAGTATTTT. Residues: CASSSPGVRTQYF.

The chain employs TRBV9 and TRBJ2-1, with D possibly matching TRBD2 (5 bases). CDR1 and CDR2 (germline): SGDLS, YYNGEE. The CDR3 totals 12 residues. The V gene lost 0 bases and the J gene lost 10 bases, with 8 bases spanning the gap. CDR3 nucleotide sequence: TGTGCCAGCAGCGTAGGCCTAGCCGAGCAGTTCTTC. It is translated as CASSVGLAEQFF.

The rearrangement joins TRBV29-1 to TRBJ2-1; D is unresolved. CDR3 size: 11 residues. Trimming took off 3 bases at V and 3 bases at J, with 3 bases between the two ends. Germline V gene lookup returns CDR1 SQVTM and CDR2 ANQGSEA. CDR3 loop: CSVDNYNEQFF. DNA of the CDR3: TGCAGCGTTGACAACTACAATGAGCAGTTCTTC.

The V and J genes are TRBV7-3 and TRBJ2-2, with TRBD1 as a possible D gene (5 bases). The CDR3 spans 14 residues. V lost 2 bases, J lost 6 bases, and 10 bases lay in between. Looked up from germline, CDR1 is SGHTA and CDR2 is FQGTGA. CDR3 loop: CASSLLSGSGELFF. The CDR3 coding sequence is TGTGCCAGCAGCTTACTATCAGGGTCCGGGGAGCTGTTTTTT.

This rearrangement joins TRBV7-9 to TRBJ2-5, with TRBD2 matching over 10 bases. Germline assignment: CDR1 SEHNR and CDR2 FQNEAQ (reference sequence). The CDR3 is 15 residues long. Trimming at V came to 3 bases and at J to 4 bases, leaving 5 bases not matched to a gene. CDR3 protein: CASSLEAGGRETQYF. CDR3 DNA: TGTGCCAGCAGCTTGGAAGCGGGAGGGAGAGAGACCCAGTACTTC.

The V call is TRBV7-3, the J call TRBJ2-1, with D possibly matching TRBD2 (6 bases). CDR1 and CDR2 from the germline V gene are SGHTA and FQGTGA. The ends were cut back, 2 bases at V and 8 bases at J, with 16 bases in the middle. The CDR3 loop spans 15 amino acids. The CDR3 bases are TGTGCCAGCAGCTTAGGGCAGGGTTGGGGGGATGAGCAGTTCTTC. This sequence encodes CASSLGQGWGDEQFF. Looking up the rest from reference TRBV7-3 and TRBJ2-1 gives the full variable domain: GAGVSQTPSNKVTEKGKYVELRCDPISGHTALYWYRQSLGQGPEFLIYFQGTGAADDSGLPNDRFFAVRPEGSVSTLKIQRTERGDSAVYLCASSLGQGWGDEQFFGPGTRLTVL.

The genes are TRBV5-1 and TRBJ2-4, with a possible D match to TRBD2 (5 bases). The CDR3 totals 16 residues. Germline V gives CDR1 SGHRS, CDR2 YFSETQ. V lost 5 bases to trimming and J lost 10 bases, with 25 bases between them. The CDR3 sequence is CASSQTQQLLGKIQYF. The CDR3 coding sequence is TGCGCCAGCAGTCAAACGCAACAACTACTAGGGAAGATTCAGTACTTC.

This clone was observed a single time. The CDR3 sequence is CAWGRDSNQPQHF. CDR3 DNA sequence: TGTGCCTGGGGCCGGGATAGCAATCAGCCCCAGCATTTT. J is TRBJ1-5 and V is TRBV30; no clear D gene. CDR3 length equals 13 residues. CDR1 and CDR2 (germline): GTSNPN, SVGIG (reference sequence). V was cut by 5 bases and J by 0 bases, with 8 bases left in between. Variable domain in full (rest from reference TRBV30 and TRBJ1-5): SQTIHQWPATLVQPVGSPLSLECTVEGTSNPNLYWYRQAAGRGLQLLFYSVGIGQISSEVPQNLSASRPQDRQFILSSKKLLLSDSGFYLCAWGRDSNQPQHFGDGTRLSIL.

This chain uses TRBV30 with TRBJ2-7; 9 bases map to TRBD2. This CDR3 contains 14 residues. V shed 2 bases, J shed 3 bases, and the junction held 5 bases outside the gene matches. Germline CDR1 is GTSNPN and CDR2 is SVGIG (reference sequence). This chain's CDR3 is CAWSPTSGHYEQYF. The CDR3 DNA sequence: TGTGCCTGGAGTCCGACTAGCGGACACTACGAGCAGTACTTC.

The chain uses TRBV25-1 and TRBJ1-1, with D perhaps TRBD1 (6 bases). The V and J ends lost 4 bases and 4 bases respectively, with 13 bases between them. The CDR3 extends over 14 amino acids. Germline V lookup: CDR1 MGHDK, CDR2 SYGVNS. CDR3 residues: CASSGSGAATEAFF. For the CDR3, the DNA is TGTGCCAGCAGTGGGTCAGGGGCTGCCACTGAAGCTTTCTTT.

The rearrangement joins TRBV5-1 to TRBJ2-1, with 8 bases aligning to TRBD1. The junction had 2 bases not matched to a gene; V was cut back by 0 bases and J by 3 bases. The CDR3 covers 15 residues. CDR1 SGHRS and CDR2 YFSETQ come from the germline V gene. The CDR3 spells CASSLATGGYNEQFF. The CDR3 DNA follows: TGCGCCAGCAGCTTGGCCACAGGGGGCTACAATGAGCAGTTCTTC.